Below are 5 T cell receptor beta chains sequenced from a single sample in a study of human T cells and chemical hapten exposure. The template was total RNA from unfractionated whole blood. The study used a library that attached unique molecular identifiers to individual cDNA molecules. TCRdb redid the calling of the reads with MiXCR, one entry per CDR3 protein. The sample has around 120,000 distinct CDR3 sequences, about 7.7% seen once. The sample comprised whole blood. The source of these receptors is a human donor in good health. Some clones in this sample may be carry-over from other donors' samples.

This clonotype was counted a few times. The V and J genes are TRBV5-4 and TRBJ1-1; TRBD1 might be the D (6 bases). The germline V gene encodes CDR1 SGHNT and CDR2 YYREEE (reference sequence). CDR3 size: 13 residues. The V end lost 7 bases, the J end lost 4 bases, and 14 bases lay between the germline ends. DNA of the CDR3: TGTGCCAGCCGAAGGGGGAGGGCCACTGAAGCTTTCTTT. Its translation is CASRRGRATEAFF.

This clonotype was seen ten or more times. V is TRBV7-7 and J is TRBJ2-1, with D unresolved. In germline, CDR1 is SSHAT, CDR2 FNYEAQ (reference sequence). Trimming stripped 5 bases from V and 6 bases from J, with 17 bases between. This CDR3 comprises 15 residues. The CDR3 coding sequence is TGTGCCAGCAGCCCCCGGGCCATGCTGGGCAATGAGCAGTTCTTC. It specifies CASSPRAMLGNEQFF.

This chain uses TRBV6-2 or TRBV6-3 with TRBJ2-7; 7 bases agree with TRBD1. Germline V gene lookup returns CDR1 MNHEY and CDR2 SVGEGT. With 5 bases clipped from V and 2 bases from J, the junction kept 9 bases outside the gene matches. The CDR3 is 15 residues long. The CDR3 protein is CASSPTGSDPYEQYF. The CDR3 DNA reads TGTGCCAGCAGTCCGACAGGGAGCGACCCCTACGAGCAGTACTTC.

This clonotype was observed a handful of times. This rearrangement joins TRBV25-1 to TRBJ2-5; no firm D call. CDR3 length: 13 residues. Germline V CDR1 and CDR2: MGHDK, SYGVNS. V lost 2 bases, J lost 5 bases, and 9 bases lay in between. The CDR3, as DNA: TGTGCCAGCAGTGAACTGGACGGGGAGACCCAGTACTTC. Its translation is CASSELDGETQYF. The entire variable domain, with the rest obtained from reference TRBV25-1 and TRBJ2-5, is as follows: EADIYQTPRYLVIGTGKKITLECSQTMGHDKMYWYQQDPGMELHLIHYSYGVNSTEKGDLSSESTVSRIRTEHFPLTLESARPSHTSQYLCASSELDGETQYFGPGTRLLVL.

This clonotype was recorded at least ten times. The V call is TRBV5-5, the J call TRBJ2-1; D is ambiguous. CDR1 SGHKS and CDR2 YYEKEE come from the germline V gene (reference sequence). V lost 0 bases and J 15 bases, leaving 13 bases between the germline ends. This CDR3 has 12 residues. The CDR3 here is CASSLGAGETFF. The CDR3 coding sequence is TGTGCCAGCAGCTTGGGGGCAGGAGAAACGTTCTTC.